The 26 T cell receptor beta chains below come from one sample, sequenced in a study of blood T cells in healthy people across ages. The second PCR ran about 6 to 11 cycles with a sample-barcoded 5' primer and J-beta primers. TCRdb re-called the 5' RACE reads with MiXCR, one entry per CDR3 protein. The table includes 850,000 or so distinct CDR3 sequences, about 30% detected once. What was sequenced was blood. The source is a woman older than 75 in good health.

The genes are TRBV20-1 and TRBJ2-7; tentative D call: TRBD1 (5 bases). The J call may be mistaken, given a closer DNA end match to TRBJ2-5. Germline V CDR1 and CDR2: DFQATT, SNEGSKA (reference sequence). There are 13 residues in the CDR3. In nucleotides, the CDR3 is TGCAGTGCCAGATGGCAGGGAAAGGAGACCCAGTACTTC. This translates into CSARWQGKETQYF.

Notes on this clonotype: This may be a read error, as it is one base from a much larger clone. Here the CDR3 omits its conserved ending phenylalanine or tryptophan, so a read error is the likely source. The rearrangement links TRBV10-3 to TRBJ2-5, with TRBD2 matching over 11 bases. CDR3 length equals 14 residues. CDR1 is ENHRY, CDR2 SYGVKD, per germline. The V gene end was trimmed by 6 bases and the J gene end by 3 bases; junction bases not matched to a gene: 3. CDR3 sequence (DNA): TGTGCCATCAGCCGGGGACTAGCGGAAGAGACCCAGTACTTA. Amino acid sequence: CAISRGLAEETQYL.

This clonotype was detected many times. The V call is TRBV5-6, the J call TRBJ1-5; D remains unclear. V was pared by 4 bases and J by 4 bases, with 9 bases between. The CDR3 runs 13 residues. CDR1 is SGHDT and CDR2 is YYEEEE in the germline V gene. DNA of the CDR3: TGTGCCAGCAGCCTGTTCCGAAATCAGCCCCAGCATTTT. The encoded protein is CASSLFRNQPQHF.

The CDR3 sequence: CASSLDRETEAFF. The DNA for the CDR3 is TGTGCCAGCAGCTTAGATAGGGAAACTGAAGCTTTCTTT. The J gene is TRBJ1-1, the V gene TRBV11-2; D unclear. CDR3 length: 13 amino acids. Germline V gene data show CDR1 as SGHAT and CDR2 as FQNNGV. V gave up 0 bases and J gave up 5 bases, with 7 bases separating them.

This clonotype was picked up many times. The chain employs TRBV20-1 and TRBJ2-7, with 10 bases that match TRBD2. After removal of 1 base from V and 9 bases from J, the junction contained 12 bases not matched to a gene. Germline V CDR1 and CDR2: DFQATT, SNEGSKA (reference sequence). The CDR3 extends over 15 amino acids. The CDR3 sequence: CSARVGTSVGPGQYF. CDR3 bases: TGCAGTGCTAGAGTAGGGACTAGCGTCGGTCCGGGGCAGTACTTC.

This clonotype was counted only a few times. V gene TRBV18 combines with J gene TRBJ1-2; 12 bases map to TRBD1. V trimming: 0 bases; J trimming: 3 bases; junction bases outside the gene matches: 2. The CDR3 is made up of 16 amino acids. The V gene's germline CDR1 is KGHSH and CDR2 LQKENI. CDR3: CASSPPGTGGDYGYTF. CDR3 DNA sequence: TGTGCCAGCTCACCACCAGGGACAGGGGGCGACTATGGCTACACCTTC.

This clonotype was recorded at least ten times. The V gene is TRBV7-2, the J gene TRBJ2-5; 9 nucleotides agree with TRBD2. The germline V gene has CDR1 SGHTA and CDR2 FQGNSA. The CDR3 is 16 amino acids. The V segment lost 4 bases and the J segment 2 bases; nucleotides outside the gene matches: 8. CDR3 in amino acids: CASSWAAGGRQETQYF. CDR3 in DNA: TGTGCCAGCAGCTGGGCAGCGGGGGGTCGGCAAGAGACCCAGTACTTC. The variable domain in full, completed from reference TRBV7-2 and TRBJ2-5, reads GAGVSQSPSNKVTEKGKDVELRCDPISGHTALYWYRQSLGQGLEFLIYFQGNSAPDKSGLPSDRFSAERTGGSVSTLTIQRTQQEDSAVYLCASSWAAGGRQETQYFGPGTRLLVL.

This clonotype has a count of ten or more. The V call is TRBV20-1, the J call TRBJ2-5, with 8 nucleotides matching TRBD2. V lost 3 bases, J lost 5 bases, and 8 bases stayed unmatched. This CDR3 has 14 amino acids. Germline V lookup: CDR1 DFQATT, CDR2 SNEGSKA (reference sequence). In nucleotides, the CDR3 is TGCAGTGCTAGCCCGGGACTAGGGGGGGAGACCCAGTACTTC. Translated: CSASPGLGGETQYF.

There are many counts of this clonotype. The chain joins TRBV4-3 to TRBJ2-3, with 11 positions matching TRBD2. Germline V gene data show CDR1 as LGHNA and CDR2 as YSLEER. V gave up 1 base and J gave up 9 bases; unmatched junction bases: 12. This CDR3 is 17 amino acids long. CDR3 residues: CASSQGYSGGARGTQYF. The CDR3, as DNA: TGCGCCAGCAGCCAAGGATATAGCGGGGGGGCGAGAGGAACGCAGTATTTT.

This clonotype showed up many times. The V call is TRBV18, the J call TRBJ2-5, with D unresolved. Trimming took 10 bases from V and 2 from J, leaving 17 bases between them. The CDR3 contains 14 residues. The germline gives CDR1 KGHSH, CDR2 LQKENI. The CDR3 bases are TGTGCCACCCAAAAGGAGCATATACAAGAGACCCAGTACTTC. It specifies CATQKEHIQETQYF. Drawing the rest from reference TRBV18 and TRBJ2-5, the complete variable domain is NAGVMQNPRHLVRRRGQEARLRCSPMKGHSHVYWYRQLPEEGLKFMVYLQKENIIDESGMPKERFSAEFPKEGPSILRIQQVVRGDSAAYFCATQKEHIQETQYFGPGTRLLVL.

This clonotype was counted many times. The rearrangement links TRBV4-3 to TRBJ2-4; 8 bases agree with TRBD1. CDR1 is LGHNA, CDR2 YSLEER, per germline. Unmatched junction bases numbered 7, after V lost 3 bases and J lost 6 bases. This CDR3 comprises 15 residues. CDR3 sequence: CASSQDDRGINIQYF. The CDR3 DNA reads TGCGCCAGCAGCCAGGACGACAGGGGAATAAACATTCAGTACTTC.

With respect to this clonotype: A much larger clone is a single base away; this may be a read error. CDR3: CTSSFRTGGNEQFF. The CDR3 nucleotides read TGTACCAGCAGTTTCCGGACAGGGGGCAATGAGCAGTTCTTC. V and J are TRBV12-3 or TRBV12-4 and TRBJ2-1; 10 bases are shared with TRBD1. The length of the CDR3 is 14 residues.

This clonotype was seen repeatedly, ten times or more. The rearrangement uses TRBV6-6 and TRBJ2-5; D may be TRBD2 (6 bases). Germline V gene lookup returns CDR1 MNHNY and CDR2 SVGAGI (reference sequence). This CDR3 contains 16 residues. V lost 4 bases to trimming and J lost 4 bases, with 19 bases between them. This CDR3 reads CASSLGTGGAGETQYF. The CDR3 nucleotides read TGTGCCAGCAGTTTGGGAACCGGCGGGGCGGGAGAGACCCAGTACTTC.

The CDR3 spells CAWPLAGGSYEQYF. The CDR3 DNA follows: TGTGCCTGGCCTCTAGCGGGGGGTAGTTACGAGCAGTACTTC. The chain has TRBV30 and TRBJ2-7, with 11 bases that match TRBD2. In germline, CDR1 is GTSNPN, CDR2 SVGIG (reference sequence). The CDR3 runs 14 residues. After removal of 5 bases from V and 4 bases from J, the junction contained 7 bases not matched to a gene. The full variable domain, in which reference TRBV30 and TRBJ2-7 provide the parts outside the CDR3, is SQTIHQWPATLVQPVGSPLSLECTVEGTSNPNLYWYRQAAGRGLQLLFYSVGIGQISSEVPQNLSASRPQDRQFILSSKKLLLSDSGFYLCAWPLAGGSYEQYFGPGTRLTVT.

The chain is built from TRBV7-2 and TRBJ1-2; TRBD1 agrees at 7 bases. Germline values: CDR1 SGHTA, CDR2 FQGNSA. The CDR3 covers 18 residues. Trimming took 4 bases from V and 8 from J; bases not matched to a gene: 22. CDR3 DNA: TGTGCCAGCAGCTCACTCGCCGGGACAGACCTAACTATGAAGGGCTACACCTTC. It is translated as CASSSLAGTDLTMKGYTF.

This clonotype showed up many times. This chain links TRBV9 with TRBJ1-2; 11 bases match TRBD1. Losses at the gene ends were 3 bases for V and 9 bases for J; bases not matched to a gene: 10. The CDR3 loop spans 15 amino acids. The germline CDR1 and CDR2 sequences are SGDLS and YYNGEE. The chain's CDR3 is CASSASGTGGYSYTF. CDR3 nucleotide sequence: TGTGCCAGCAGCGCCTCCGGGACAGGGGGTTACAGCTACACCTTC.

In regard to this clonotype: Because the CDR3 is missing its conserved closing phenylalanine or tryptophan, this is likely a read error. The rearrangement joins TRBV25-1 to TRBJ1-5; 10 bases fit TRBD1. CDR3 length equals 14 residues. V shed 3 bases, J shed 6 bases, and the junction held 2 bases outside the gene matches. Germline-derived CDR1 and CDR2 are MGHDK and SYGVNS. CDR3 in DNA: TGTGCCAGCAGTGAGACAGGGGGCGGTCAGCCCCAGCATGTT. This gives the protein CASSETGGGQPQHV.

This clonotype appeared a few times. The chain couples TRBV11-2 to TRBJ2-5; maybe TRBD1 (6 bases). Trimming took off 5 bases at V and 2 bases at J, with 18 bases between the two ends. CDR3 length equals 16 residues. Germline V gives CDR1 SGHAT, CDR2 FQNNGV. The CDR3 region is CASSPMGAAKQETQYF. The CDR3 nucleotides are TGTGCCAGCAGCCCTATGGGGGCAGCGAAGCAAGAGACCCAGTACTTC. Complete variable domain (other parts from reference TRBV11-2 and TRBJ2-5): EAGVAQSPRYKIIEKRQSVAFWCNPISGHATLYWYQQILGQGPKLLIQFQNNGVVDDSQLPKDRFSAERLKGVDSTLKIQPAKLEDSAVYLCASSPMGAAKQETQYFGPGTRLLVL.

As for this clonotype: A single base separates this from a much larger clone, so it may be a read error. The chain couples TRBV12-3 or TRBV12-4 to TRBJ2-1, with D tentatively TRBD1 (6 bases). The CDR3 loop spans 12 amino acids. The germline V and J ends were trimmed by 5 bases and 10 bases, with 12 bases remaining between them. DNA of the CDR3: TGTGCCAGCAGTAACCAGGGGTACGAGCAGTTCTTC. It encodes CASSNQGYEQFF.

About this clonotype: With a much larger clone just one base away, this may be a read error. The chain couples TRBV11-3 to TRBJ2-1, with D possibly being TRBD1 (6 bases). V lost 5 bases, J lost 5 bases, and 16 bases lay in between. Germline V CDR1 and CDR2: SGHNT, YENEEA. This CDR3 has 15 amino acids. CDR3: CASSRDRSSHNEQFF. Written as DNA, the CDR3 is TGTGCCAGCAGCCGCGACAGGTCTTCCCACAATGAGCAGTTCTTC.

CDR3: CSPKAGVEEQFF. Written as DNA, the CDR3 is TGCAGTCCCAAAGCGGGAGTAGAAGAGCAGTTCTTC. The chain couples TRBV20-1 to TRBJ2-1, with 8 bases aligning to TRBD2. Germline values: CDR1 DFQATT, CDR2 SNEGSKA (reference sequence). Unmatched junction bases numbered 10, after V lost 8 bases and J lost 10 bases. The CDR3 consists of 12 residues.

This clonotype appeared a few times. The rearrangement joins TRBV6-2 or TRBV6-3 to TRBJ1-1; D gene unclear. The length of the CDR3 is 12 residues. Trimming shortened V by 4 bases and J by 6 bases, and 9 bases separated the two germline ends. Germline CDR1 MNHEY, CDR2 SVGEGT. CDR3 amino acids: CASSSRTAEAFF. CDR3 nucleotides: TGTGCCAGCAGTTCACGAACCGCTGAAGCTTTCTTT.

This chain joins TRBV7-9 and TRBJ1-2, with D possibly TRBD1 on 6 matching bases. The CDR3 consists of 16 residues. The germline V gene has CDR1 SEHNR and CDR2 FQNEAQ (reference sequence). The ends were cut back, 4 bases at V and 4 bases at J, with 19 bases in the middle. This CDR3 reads CASSSILSGAGYGYTF. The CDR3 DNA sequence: TGTGCCAGCAGCTCAATTCTTTCAGGGGCGGGCTATGGCTACACCTTC.

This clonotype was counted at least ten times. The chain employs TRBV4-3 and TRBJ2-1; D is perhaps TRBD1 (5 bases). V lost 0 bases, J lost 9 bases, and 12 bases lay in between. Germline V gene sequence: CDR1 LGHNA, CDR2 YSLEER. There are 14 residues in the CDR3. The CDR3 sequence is CASSQDWGSGEQFF. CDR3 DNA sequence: TGCGCCAGCAGCCAAGATTGGGGCAGTGGTGAGCAGTTCTTC.

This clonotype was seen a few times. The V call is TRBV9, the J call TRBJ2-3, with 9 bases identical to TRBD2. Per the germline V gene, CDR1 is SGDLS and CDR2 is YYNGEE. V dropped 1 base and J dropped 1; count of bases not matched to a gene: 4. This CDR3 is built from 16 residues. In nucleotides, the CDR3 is TGTGCCAGCAGCGTATCAGTAGCGGGGGGCACAGATACGCAGTATTTT. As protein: CASSVSVAGGTDTQYF.

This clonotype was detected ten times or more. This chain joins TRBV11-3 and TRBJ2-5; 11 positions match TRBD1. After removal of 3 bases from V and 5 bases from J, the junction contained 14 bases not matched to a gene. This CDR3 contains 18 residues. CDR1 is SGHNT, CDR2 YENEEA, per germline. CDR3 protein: CASSFSIIGQGARETQYF. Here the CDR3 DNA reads TGTGCCAGCAGCTTTTCTATAATTGGACAGGGGGCGCGGGAGACCCAGTACTTC.